This T cell receptor beta chain was identified during a study of type 1 regulatory T cells. Looking at the study overall: T-allo10 is a Tr1-enriched, alloantigen-specific CD4 T cell product made in vitro.

TCRdb reanalysed the reads using MiXCR and keeps one entry per CDR3 protein. Of approximately 97,000 distinct CDR3 sequences in the sample, roughly 31% were seen once. This clonotype showed up just a few times. The V gene's germline CDR1 is LGHNA and CDR2 YNFKEQ. V shed 0 bases and J shed 0 bases, with 6 bases lying between them. The CDR3 loop spans 15 amino acids. This chain links TRBV4-2 with TRBJ2-1; unclear D gene. The clonotype was recovered from a human donor in good health. Specimen: CD4+ T cells, either the whole sample or a sorted fraction (not recorded which). This CDR3 is CASSQERYSYNEQFF. The CDR3, as DNA: TGTGCCAGCAGCCAAGAAAGGTACTCCTACAATGAGCAGTTCTTC.